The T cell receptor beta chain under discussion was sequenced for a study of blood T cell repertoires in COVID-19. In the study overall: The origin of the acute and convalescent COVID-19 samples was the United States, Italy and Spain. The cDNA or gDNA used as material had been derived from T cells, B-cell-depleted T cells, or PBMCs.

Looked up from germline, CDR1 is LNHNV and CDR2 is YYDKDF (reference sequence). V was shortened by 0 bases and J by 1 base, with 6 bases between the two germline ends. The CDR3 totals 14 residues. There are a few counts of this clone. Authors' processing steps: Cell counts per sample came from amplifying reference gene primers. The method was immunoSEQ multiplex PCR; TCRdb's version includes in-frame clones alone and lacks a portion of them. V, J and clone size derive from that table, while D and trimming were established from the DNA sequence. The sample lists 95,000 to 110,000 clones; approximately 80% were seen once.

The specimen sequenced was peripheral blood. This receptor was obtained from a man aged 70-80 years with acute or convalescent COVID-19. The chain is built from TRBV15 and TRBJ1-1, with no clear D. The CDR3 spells CATSRETENTEAFF. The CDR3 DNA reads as TGTGCCACCAGCAGAGAAACAGAGAACACTGAAGCTTTCTTT.